A selection of T cell receptor beta chains follows, all from one sample in a study of T cell responses to AZD1222 COVID-19 vaccine. Assay used: immunoSEQ multiplex PCR; TCRdb lists only in-frame clones, some missing. The repertoire holds 180,000 or so clones, about 90% seen once, with 1.3% in the top ten. The starting material was peripheral blood, obtained 28 days after the second AZD1222 dose. The receptors originated from an adult who received the AZD1222 COVID-19 vaccine. Both conserved end residues are trimmed from each CDR3. For some rows the clone size is stated as once, few or many, or as a class when expanded; others skip it.

TRBV6-2/TRBV6-3,-,TRBJ2-6,13,ASSHRGTGANVLT
TRBV5-8,-,TRBJ2-1,12,ATPGPIPHNEQF
TRBV10-2,once,TRBJ2-3,13,ASRTSGGAADTQY
TRBV11-3,-,TRBJ2-1,10,ASSAGGDEQF
TRBV28,-,TRBJ2-6,16,ASSLWGRAVPGANVLT
TRBV7-8,-,TRBJ1-1,14,ASSRGQTYMNTEAF
TRBV21-1,-,TRBJ1-3,17,ASSSNGTGAIRSGNTIY
TRBV18,-,TRBJ2-5,9,ASSLPGTQY
TRBV19,-,TRBJ1-2,12,ASIITGGNYGYT
TRBV28,once,TRBJ1-2,11,ASNPAAVYGYT
TRBV19,-,TRBJ1-1,12,ASSIRQENTEAF
TRBV2,-,TRBJ2-2,17,ASNFNLNDRDKNTGELF
TRBV30,-,TRBJ1-1,15,AWSPRTGLPSNTEAF
TRBV2,-,TRBJ2-7,10,ASSVVSYEQY
TRBV30,-,TRBJ2-1,12,AWSLGFAYNEQF
TRBV11-1,-,TRBJ1-2,13,ASSPDRGRGYGYT
TRBV29-1,-,TRBJ2-5,12,SVELAPYQETQY
TRBV7-2,-,TRBJ2-3,13,ASSLHREYTDTQY
TRBV2,-,TRBJ2-7,12,ASSEVRLAYEQY
TRBV6-2/TRBV6-3,-,TRBJ1-2,15,ASSYARRDSGNYGYT